This TCR beta chain comes out of a study of cytomegalovirus exposure and HLA in healthy donors (dated by TCRdb to 2016 to 2017). General notes on the study: An earlier analysis of approximately 590 of the donors reported 250 to 350 Gb of sequence data and roughly 110 million unique TCR beta sequences from approximately 180 million T cells. An early release that covered around 590 HLA-typed donors contained approximately 300 gigabases of sequencing data and 80 million or so unique TCR sequences. The genetic ancestry cluster associated with self-reported Caucasian donors included roughly four fifths of the 350 to 500 genotyped donors. The aim of the study was to test whether cataloging public T cell receptors could identify signatures of past pathogen exposure. The study profiled the T cell repertoires of 500 to 800 subjects by immunosequencing and related them to cytomegalovirus serostatus. Along with the roughly 670-subject first cohort, a separate validation cohort of over a hundred different subjects was used. To predict cytomegalovirus infection status, the study brought together high-throughput TCR immunosequencing, statistical association of individual TCRs with disease status, and machine learning. A later analysis re-analyzed previously published TCR beta repertoires from about 600 donors and added high-resolution HLA genotyping to study TCR occurrence patterns. Rather than using new phenotypic data, the later analysis identified candidate immune exposures from TCR beta sequences and from how often those sequences occurred across donors. An earlier analysis of around 580 of the donors used high-throughput TCR beta sequencing to judge whether each TCR beta V gene segment behaved as functional or pseudogenic. Alongside the repertoire data, information on donor age, sex, ethnicity and CMV serostatus was compiled. A later genetic analysis took genome-wide SNP genotypes for about three fifths of the 666 donors and used that subset as a discovery cohort. All discovery cohort repertoires had been generated using a single sequencing platform. Both class I and class II loci were covered by HLA typing, at four-digit resolution. Typing coverage varied by locus: roughly 620-640 donors for A, B, C, DRB1 and DQB1; approximately 520 for DQA1; more than 600 for DPA1; fewer than 480 for DPB1. Roughly 5 DR-DQ haplotypes were treated as single units for association and clustering because of strong linkage in the cohort. Across around 400 genotyped donors of the cohort, an average of roughly 230,000 unique TCR beta nucleotide sequences per donor were sequenced, and about a sixth of those sequences were non-productive. The investigation overall reported the following: A cluster of highly shared sequence variants was judged likely to represent a technical artifact of the sequencing pipeline. Across donors, most TCR sequences were observed very rarely, whereas some public TCRs were present in many individuals. According to a later analysis, most CMV-associated TCR beta chains appeared to be HLA-restricted, and the HLA associations seemed to be driven largely by CMV exposure. Some IMGT-functional V segments, including TRBV6-2 and TRBV6-3, could not be distinguished by the 87-base-pair reads and were therefore excluded. The cohort was sequenced for TCR beta chains only, and without alpha or paired-chain data the features that could be detected were limited. CMV serostatus was the only immune exposure information available for the cohort. According to a later analysis, TCR association rates differed among HLA loci, with DRB1 alleles showing the most associated TCRs and HLA-C alleles showing the fewest. Assigning TCR associations to individual alleles was difficult when HLA alleles, especially DR and DQ, strongly co-occurred. In a later genetic analysis, a missense DCLRE1C variant was associated with V-gene and J-gene trimming of TCR beta chains, and the association was replicated in an independent cohort. A later analysis associated 16,951 TCR beta sequences with specific HLA alleles at a false discovery rate of 0.05. Correlated functional status among segregating V segments might reflect linkage disequilibrium, but an unknown experimental factor could not be ruled out. In an earlier analysis of some 500 of the donors, most TCR beta V segments were observed in productive rearrangements about 87% or about 30% of the time, broadly matching IMGT annotations. Because HLA typing was unavailable for some donors at each locus, only the typed subset was used in association tests. According to a later analysis, parvovirus B19, influenza, CMV and Epstein-Barr virus appeared linked to several top co-occurrence clusters. Roughly uniform sequencing depth across donors was assumed in presence/absence analyses, although this assumption may not hold. In both the original and validation cohorts, the classifier was reported to diagnose cytomegalovirus status with high specificity and sensitivity. In vitro tests confirmed that three of the cytomegalovirus-associated TCR beta chains recognize cytomegalovirus antigens. It was suggested by the authors that the approach could potentially be generalized to other disease states and immunological phenotypes. A later genetic analysis reported fewer N-insertions in productive TCRs among donors in an Asian-associated ancestry cluster than the approximately 670-donor mean. Because counts were too low, under 20 rarely observed V segments, including chromosome 9 orphons, were left out of the earlier analysis of some 600 of the donors. A further reported finding was that TCR beta sequences accurately predicted the HLA-A and HLA-B alleles for most subjects in the first cohort. The study listed approximately 150 TCR beta chains as associated with cytomegalovirus. In a later analysis, HLA-associated TCR beta chains showed more clonal expansion and lower generation probabilities than non-associated chains that were equally common.

The CDR3 goes from the cysteine to the phenylalanine over 16 residues. Only the CDR3 region is kept as DNA, spanning 48 bases read in frame from base 1. The germline V gene (reference sequence) gives CDR1 as SGHKS and CDR2 as YYEKEE. V trim: 4 bases; J trim: 2 bases; unmatched bases: 5. Concerning this clone: Which antigen it targets is not known. The record has no base qualities; no much larger clone is one base away.

The protocol used for the library was the immunoSEQ multiplex PCR assay. A mixture of 60 forward primers for TCR Vbeta segments and 13 reverse primers for TCR Jbeta segments was used in the multiplex PCR. Amplification of the CDR3 region of rearranged TCR beta genes was performed with a multiplex PCR assay on genomic DNA. The Illumina HiSeq System was used to sequence the amplified TCR beta libraries as 87-base-pair reads. The paper's data handling went like this. Across the roughly 600 repertoires, a later analysis counted 78 million or so unique TCR beta chains, roughly 11 million of which were shared by at least two donors. Raw reads were error-corrected and collapsed into unique sequences with a nearest-neighbor algorithm that merged closely related sequences to remove PCR and sequencing errors. V, D and J gene segments were assigned by aligning CDR3 sequences to IMGT reference sequences. For a sequence to be retained, a match of at least six nucleotides was required to both a V gene segment and a J gene segment. Rearrangements were classified as productive when the CDR3 lacked stop codons and remained in frame with V and J, and all other rearrangements were classified as non-productive. CDR3 was defined by IMGT convention, running from the second conserved V-encoded cysteine to the conserved J-encoded phenylalanine. In an earlier analysis of around 600 of the donors, sequences lacking an unambiguous match to a single V gene segment were excluded. An earlier analysis of 587 of the donors classified V segments as functional when productive rearrangements were above 56.7% and as segregating when the standard deviation between donors was above 5%. A statistical classification framework was built to diagnose cytomegalovirus status from the catalog of TCR beta chain sequences. In a later analysis, TCR nucleotide sequences were compared against IMGT/GENE-DB human TR gene sequences so that V and J genes could be assigned. In a later analysis, CDR3 sequences and most-parsimonious VDJ recombination scenarios were assigned using the TCRdist pipeline. In a later analysis, each TCR beta chain was defined by its CDR3 amino acid sequence together with its V-gene family, and reads lacking a unique V-gene family were excluded. In a later analysis, approximately 590 highly shared, low-generation-probability nucleotide sequences were removed to address suspected cross-contamination and a sequencing artifact. In a later analysis, a clonal expansion index for each public chain was calculated from normalized within-repertoire ranks of inferred template counts. In a later analysis, generation probabilities were computed with a VDJ recombination model fitted to out-of-frame rearrangements, and the resulting probabilities were checked against IGoR. Hypergeometric tests were used in a later analysis to score TCR-TCR, TCR-HLA and TCR-CMV co-occurrence, with a repertoire-size bias correction applied to the TCR pairs. False discovery rates were estimated in a later analysis by permuting HLA or CMV assignments 20 times. In a later analysis, co-occurring TCRs were grouped with DBSCAN, and TCRdist sequence similarity was added when clustering was performed within HLA-allele-positive subsets. Co-occurrence clustering excluded repertoires with fewer than 30,000 or more than 120,000 public chains, plus five with anomalous nucleotide sharing. TCRdb limited this immuneACCESS table to in-frame rearrangements with V and J called. A share of clones is missing; checked studies link under half to unresolved V genes, and the rest is unexplained. That table supplies the V and J calls and clone size; D and trimming were determined from the DNA. This sample is represented by about 220,000 clones; roughly 85% of them were singletons. The ten most abundant clones make up 1.5% to 2% of the sample.

The cohort was made up of roughly 670 healthy bone marrow donors. At the time of sampling, every cohort member was nominally healthy, though immune exposures that went unrecorded were likely present. The donor tested CMV seronegative, placing the donor among the 350 or so seronegative members of the cohort. A peripheral blood sample was collected from each donor, and TCR beta sequencing was performed on peripheral blood mononuclear cells. The Qiagen DNeasy Blood Extraction Kit was used to extract genomic DNA from the blood cell samples. Recombination connected TRBV5-5 to TRBJ2-1; 11 junctional bases match TRBD2. The sequence came from a male donor in good health and CMV-seronegative. The sample consisted of PBMCs. CDR3 protein: CASSQDSGGAYNEQFF. The nucleotides read TGTGCCAGCAGCCAAGATAGCGGGGGGGCCTACAATGAGCAGTTCTTC.